The entry that follows covers one T cell receptor (beta chain) sequence. This sample is part of a study of blood T cell repertoires in COVID-19. Across the study: Some COVID-19 samples were acute and others convalescent; all came from the United States, Italy and Spain. PBMCs, B-cell-depleted T cells, or T cells were the source of the cDNA or gDNA that made up the material.

Original processing methods: Amplification from reference gene primers served as the basis for estimated nucleated cell counts. The table came from immunoSEQ multiplex PCR; TCRdb's copy has only in-frame clones and leaves some out. For V, J and clone size, that table is used; D and trimming come from the DNA. The data show some 200,000 clones, roughly 80% seen once. V lost 3 bases, J lost 2 bases, and 4 bases stayed unmatched. The CDR3 length is 16 residues. Germline-derived CDR1 and CDR2 are SGHDN and FVKESK. This clonotype was obtained from a man between 25 and 39 years old with active or convalescent COVID-19. Sequenced sample: peripheral blood. This sequence joins TRBV14 and TRBJ2-5; TRBD2 aligns across 12 bases. CDR3 residues: CASSHRGLAGQETQYF. The DNA for the CDR3 is TGTGCCAGCAGCCATCGGGGACTAGCGGGTCAAGAGACCCAGTACTTC.